These 18 T cell receptor beta chains were all obtained from the same sample, sequenced in a study of blood T cell repertoires in COVID-19. Assay used: immunoSEQ multiplex PCR; TCRdb lists only in-frame clones, some missing. The table includes roughly 190,000 clones, 76% detected once. Sequencing was done on a sample of PBMCs or T cells enriched from blood (not recorded which). All receptors derive from a woman between 45 and 65 years old with acute COVID-19.

The chain is built from TRBV25-1 and TRBJ1-2, with 9 bases identical to TRBD1. Germline CDR1 and CDR2: MGHDK and SYGVNS. The CDR3 runs 15 residues. The V and J ends lost 6 bases and 7 bases, in that order; junction bases with no gene match: 12. The DNA for the CDR3 is TGTGCCAGCAGCCCCCCCGGGACAGGGAGGGTTGGCTACACCTTC. This translates into CASSPPGTGRVGYTF.

This sequence joins TRBV27 and TRBJ2-7; 9 positions agree with TRBD1. Per germline, CDR1 MNHEY and CDR2 SMNVEV (reference sequence). The CDR3 spans 14 residues. V shed 5 bases and J 3 bases; nucleotides not matched to a gene: 5. The CDR3 reads CASSATGGLYEQYV. The CDR3 DNA reads TGTGCCAGCAGTGCGACAGGGGGGCTCTACGAGCAGTACGTC.

This clone occurred once. This sequence joins TRBV19 and TRBJ2-1, with D tentatively TRBD1 (6 bases). This CDR3 has 16 amino acids. Germline CDR1 and CDR2: LNHDA and SQIVND (reference sequence). The V end was cut by 5 bases, the J end by 2 bases, with 16 bases between. CDR3 in amino acids: CASSPRVGGAYNEQFF. In nucleotides, the CDR3 is TGTGCCAGTAGTCCCCGGGTAGGGGGAGCCTACAATGAGCAGTTCTTC.

This chain uses TRBV29-1 with TRBJ2-3, with 7 bases lining up with TRBD1. Germline-derived CDR1 and CDR2 are SQVTM and ANQGSEA. There are 14 residues in the CDR3. After removal of 3 bases from V and 2 bases from J, the junction contained 5 bases not matched to a gene. The DNA for the CDR3 is TGCAGCGTTGATAGGGGGCAGTTCACAGATACGCAGTATTTT. Amino acid sequence: CSVDRGQFTDTQYF.

The chain joins TRBV5-1 to TRBJ1-3, with D unclear. CDR1 and CDR2 from the germline V gene are SGHRS and YFSETQ. The V end was cut by 1 base, the J end by 8 bases, with 19 bases between. There are 16 residues in the CDR3. CDR3 coding DNA: TGCGCCAGCAGCTTGTGGCAACAGCAGCCCGGGGACACCATATATTTT. Protein product: CASSLWQQQPGDTIYF.

The V gene is TRBV6-5, the J gene TRBJ1-1; possible D gene TRBD1, 5 bases. The CDR3 extends over 16 amino acids. Germline lookup yields CDR1 MNHEY and CDR2 SVGAGI. The V end was cut by 4 bases, the J end by 0 bases, with 15 bases between. The CDR3 nucleotides read TGTGCCAGCAGTTCCCCACGGGGGGTGGTGAACACTGAAGCTTTCTTT. Its translation is CASSSPRGVVNTEAFF.

The chain links TRBV18 to TRBJ2-7, with D possibly being TRBD1 (5 bases). The V and J ends lost 0 bases and 4 bases respectively, with 10 bases between them. This CDR3 region has 14 residues. CDR1 is KGHSH, CDR2 LQKENI, per germline. The CDR3 sequence is CASSPPGRTYEQYV. As DNA, the CDR3 is TGTGCCAGCTCACCACCGGGGCGAACTTACGAGCAGTACGTC.

The chain joins TRBV11-2 to TRBJ2-7, with D possibly matching TRBD2 (6 bases). The CDR3 loop spans 14 amino acids. From germline, CDR1 is SGHAT and CDR2 FQNNGV. V shed 2 bases and J shed 2 bases, with 10 bases lying between them. The DNA for the CDR3 is TGTGCCAGCAGCTTAACTAGCAGAACCTACGAGCAGTACGTC. Translated: CASSLTSRTYEQYV.

The chain has TRBV5-4 and TRBJ1-1; 10 bases align to TRBD1. Germline loops: CDR1 SGHNT, CDR2 YYREEE (reference sequence). The CDR3 is made up of 13 amino acids. V lost 0 bases, J lost 11 bases, and 4 bases stayed unmatched. The CDR3: CASSLGQGARAFF. The CDR3 nucleotides read TGTGCCAGCAGCTTGGGACAGGGGGCGCGGGCTTTCTTT.

The chain combines TRBV7-2 with TRBJ2-5; D is perhaps TRBD1 (6 bases). The ends were cut back, 3 bases at V and 5 bases at J, with 10 bases in the middle. Germline-derived CDR1 and CDR2 are SGHTA and FQGNSA. This CDR3 spans 13 amino acids. The CDR3 protein is CASSFGQSETQYF. CDR3 DNA: TGTGCCAGCAGCTTCGGACAGTCGGAGACCCAGTACTTC.

The chain uses TRBV7-9 and TRBJ1-2; weak D call: TRBD1 (6 bases). Germline values: CDR1 SEHNR, CDR2 FQNEAQ (reference sequence). The V gene lost 1 base and the J gene lost 3 bases, with 12 bases spanning the gap. The length of the CDR3 is 15 residues. The CDR3 region has the DNA TGTGCCAGCAGCTTAGTCAGGGGCGCGGACTATGGCTACACCTTC. The encoded protein is CASSLVRGADYGYTF. Supplemented by reference TRBV7-9 and TRBJ1-2, the full variable domain reads DTGVSQNPRHKITKRGQNVTFRCDPISEHNRLYWYRQTLGQGPEFLTYFQNEAQLEKSRLLSDRFSAERPKGSFSTLEIQRTEQGDSAMYLCASSLVRGADYGYTFGSGTRLTVV.

The chain carries TRBV11-2 and TRBJ1-1; D might be TRBD1 (5 bases). Germline V gives CDR1 SGHAT, CDR2 FQNNGV. Trimming pared 0 bases from V and 11 bases from J, leaving 16 bases between. CDR3 length: 14 residues. CDR3 sequence: CASSLEGVGGRAFF. The DNA of the CDR3 is TGTGCCAGCAGCTTAGAAGGCGTGGGGGGGAGGGCTTTCTTT.

The CDR3 reads CASSERVAGTDTQYF. CDR3 DNA: TGTGCCAGCAGTGAAAGGGTAGCGGGCACAGATACGCAGTATTTT. This chain uses TRBV2 with TRBJ2-3, with D perhaps matching TRBD2 (6 bases). The CDR3 is 15 residues long. Germline lookup yields CDR1 SNHLY and CDR2 FYNNEI. Trimming removed 2 bases from V and 1 base from J, with 10 bases in between.

This clone occurred a few times. The V call is TRBV2, the J call TRBJ2-2; TRBD2 is a possible D gene (6 bases). The germline V and J ends were trimmed by 6 bases and 1 base, with 12 bases remaining between them. Per the germline V gene, CDR1 is SNHLY and CDR2 is FYNNEI. The CDR3 is made up of 15 amino acids. The CDR3: CASRRLALNTGELFF. CDR3 bases: TGTGCCAGCAGACGGCTAGCGCTGAACACCGGGGAGCTGTTTTTT.

The chain recombines TRBV3-1 (or the pseudogene TRBV3-2) with TRBJ1-5, with D perhaps TRBD1 (5 bases). V was cut by 5 bases and J by 0 bases, with 14 bases left in between. The CDR3 length is 16 residues. Germline V gives CDR1 LGHDT, CDR2 YNNKEL (reference sequence). CDR3 loop: CASSSSRAYSNQPQHF. CDR3 bases: TGTGCCAGCAGCTCAAGCAGGGCCTATAGCAATCAGCCCCAGCATTTT.

The chain employs TRBV24-1 and TRBJ1-1; 8 nucleotides align to TRBD1. Germline values: CDR1 KGHDR, CDR2 SFDVKD. The CDR3 sequence is 15 residues long. V trimming: 8 bases; J trimming: 3 bases; junction bases outside the gene matches: 10. The CDR3: CATNKQGAPDTEAFF. The CDR3 coding sequence is TGTGCCACCAACAAGCAGGGGGCGCCGGACACTGAAGCTTTCTTT.

This clone was recorded once. The chain joins TRBV9 to TRBJ1-3; D possibly corresponds to TRBD1 (5 bases). Germline assignment: CDR1 SGDLS and CDR2 YYNGEE. CDR3 size: 15 residues. The V end lost 6 bases, the J end lost 0 bases, and 13 bases lay between the germline ends. The CDR3 DNA reads as TGTGCCAGCACCCTAGGGGCAGACTCTGGAAACACCATATATTTT. Amino acids: CASTLGADSGNTIYF.

V gene TRBV7-7 combines with J gene TRBJ2-2; D may be TRBD1 (6 bases). Germline CDR1 is SSHAT and CDR2 is FNYEAQ (reference sequence). The CDR3 extends over 16 amino acids. V lost 2 bases and J lost 1, with 11 bases in between. The CDR3 spells CASSLSGVGNTGELFF. Here the CDR3 DNA reads TGTGCCAGCAGCTTATCAGGGGTAGGGAACACCGGGGAGCTGTTTTTT.